The text below deals with one T cell receptor (beta chain). Its specificity is not known. Profiling relied on immunoSEQ multiplex PCR, and the TCRdb table lists in-frame clones only, not all of them. The sample carries around 21,000 clones, around four fifths recorded once. The sample is drawn from a study of OX40 agonist ivuxolimab in advanced cancers. Study background: Patients with hepatocellular carcinoma, melanoma, renal cell or head and neck cancer made up the dose-escalation patients. Study-wide results and limits: Some nonresponders likewise displayed low normalized T-cell clonal expansion.

This sequence originates from an adult with an advanced solid tumor such as melanoma, head and neck, liver or kidney cancer. The source was CD4+ or CD8+ T cells sorted from blood, collected in a trial of the OX40 agonist ivuxolimab.

For the CDR3, the DNA is TGTGCCAGTAGCGTACAGACTAGTCCTAGCACAGATACGCAGTATTTT. As protein: CASSVQTSPSTDTQYF. The rearrangement uses TRBV19 and TRBJ2-3, with D perhaps TRBD2 (6 bases). V was shortened by 6 bases and J by 0 bases, with 16 bases between the two germline ends. This CDR3 spans 16 amino acids. Per germline, CDR1 LNHDA and CDR2 SQIVND (reference sequence).